This T cell receptor beta chain stems from a study of T-cell memory formation after mild COVID-19. As for this clonotype: The target antigen is unknown.

The CDR3 spans 14 residues. V lost 5 bases and J lost 3; bases outside the gene matches: 3. Germline V gene sequence: CDR1 SNHLY, CDR2 FYNNEI. TCR alpha and TCR beta cDNA libraries carrying sample barcodes and UMIs were produced by 5'RACE using constant-segment primers. MiXCR, run by TCRdb on the 5' RACE reads, gives a single entry per CDR3 protein. Of around 440,000 distinct CDR3 sequences detected, 15% to 20% appear once; the ten largest clones hold around 12%. Study-wide results and limits: CD8+ contracting clones occupied EMRA, while CD4+ ones occupied mainly CM and EM. From day 15 to 85, contracting clones were balanced between CD4 and CD8, whereas later expanders leaned toward CD4+. The pre-infection memory compartment contained some responding clones, suggesting cross-reactive memory joined.

The genes are TRBV2 and TRBJ2-3, with TRBD2 identical over 9 bases. The sequenced sample was PBMCs or a T cell subset sorted from them (not recorded which). The receptor was derived from an adult woman who had mild COVID-19 (a few samples of this study predate the infection). Cell type and time point are not known. In DNA form, the CDR3 reads TGTGCCAGCAGTCGGAGCGGGGGGACAGATACGCAGTATTTT. It encodes CASSRSGGTDTQYF.